Shown below are 6 T cell receptor beta chains from a single sample sequenced in a study of T-cell reconstitution after alpha-beta-depleted transplantation in children. The authors prepared the TCRbeta library with unique molecular identifiers. TCRdb itself ran the PCR reads through MiXCR, one entry per CDR3 protein. The sample lists over 450,000 distinct CDR3 sequences, under 12% occurring once. The sequences come from PBMCs, collected before TCRalphabeta/CD19-depleted stem cell transplant. All receptors come from a child aged 2 to 9 with inherited bone marrow failure, due to receive a stem cell transplant.

This clonotype was picked up many times. The chain's CDR3 is CASSLSGGTSSYEQYF. In nucleotides, the CDR3 is TGTGCCAGCAGTTTATCCGGCGGCACGAGCTCCTACGAGCAGTACTTC. This rearrangement joins TRBV27 to TRBJ2-7; no firm D call. The germline gives CDR1 MNHEY, CDR2 SMNVEV (reference sequence). There are 16 residues in the CDR3. V was cut by 0 bases and J by 0 bases, with 12 bases left in between.

This clonotype occurred many times. The chain is built from TRBV29-1 and TRBJ2-7, with D tentatively TRBD1 (5 bases). V lost 4 bases and J 4 bases, leaving 11 bases between the germline ends. CDR1 and CDR2 (germline): SQVTM, ANQGSEA. The CDR3 is 12 amino acids. As DNA, the CDR3 is TGCAGCGTTGGATGGCAGGGATACGAGCAGTACTTC. Translation: CSVGWQGYEQYF.

The chain combines TRBV21-1 with TRBJ1-5. TRBV21-1 is a pseudogene. CDR3 length: 12 amino acids. The CDR3 loop reads CASSALLGPQHF. The CDR3 region has the DNA TGTGCCAGCAGCGCCTTATTAGGGCCCCAGCATTTT.

The table lists this clonotype with many counts. This sequence joins TRBV4-3 and TRBJ2-7; D possibly corresponds to TRBD2 (6 bases). Germline V gives CDR1 LGHNA, CDR2 YSLEER. The CDR3 loop spans 17 amino acids. V lost 0 bases and J 2 bases, leaving 17 bases between the germline ends. CDR3 sequence reads: CASSQDGSWRGAYEQYF. CDR3 DNA sequence: TGCGCCAGCAGCCAAGATGGGTCCTGGCGGGGCGCCTACGAGCAGTACTTC.

This clonotype appeared many times. The chain links TRBV15 to TRBJ1-1; D is ambiguous. The CDR3 totals 15 residues. Per germline, CDR1 LNHNV and CDR2 YYDKDF (reference sequence). V lost 0 bases to trimming and J lost 3 bases, with 11 bases between them. The CDR3 coding sequence is TGTGCCACCAGCAGAGATCCCAGGCAGGACACTGAAGCTTTCTTT. Amino acids: CATSRDPRQDTEAFF.

This sequence joins TRBV20-1 and TRBJ2-7; unclear D gene. V lost 0 bases to trimming and J lost 3 bases, with 6 bases between them. The CDR3 is made up of 12 amino acids. CDR1 DFQATT and CDR2 SNEGSKA come from the germline V gene (reference sequence). For the CDR3, the DNA is TGCAGTGCTAGAGATTCCGGCTACGAGCAGTACTTC. Translating gives CSARDSGYEQYF.